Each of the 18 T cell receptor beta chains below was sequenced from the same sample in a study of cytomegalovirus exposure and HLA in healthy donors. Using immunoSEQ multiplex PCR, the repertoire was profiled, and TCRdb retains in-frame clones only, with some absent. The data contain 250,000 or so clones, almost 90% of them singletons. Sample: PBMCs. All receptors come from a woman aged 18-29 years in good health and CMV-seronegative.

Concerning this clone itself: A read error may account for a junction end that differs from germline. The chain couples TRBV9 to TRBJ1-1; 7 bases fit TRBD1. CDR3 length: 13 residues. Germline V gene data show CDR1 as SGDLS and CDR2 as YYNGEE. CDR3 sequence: CASREGADREAFF. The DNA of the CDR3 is TGTGCGAGCAGGGAGGGGGCGGATCGTGAAGCTTTCTTT.

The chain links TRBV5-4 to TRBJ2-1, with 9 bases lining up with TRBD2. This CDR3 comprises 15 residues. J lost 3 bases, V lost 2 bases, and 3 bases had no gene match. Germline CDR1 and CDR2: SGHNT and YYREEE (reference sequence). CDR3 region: CASSLRGGDYNEQFF. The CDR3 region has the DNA TGTGCCAGCAGCTTACGCGGGGGGGACTACAATGAGCAGTTCTTC.

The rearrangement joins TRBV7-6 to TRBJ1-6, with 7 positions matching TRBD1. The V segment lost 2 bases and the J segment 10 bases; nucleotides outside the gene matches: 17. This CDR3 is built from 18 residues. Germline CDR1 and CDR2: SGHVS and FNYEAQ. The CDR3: CASSLRVGGEITGSPLHF. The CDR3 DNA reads TGTGCCAGCAGCTTACGGGTAGGGGGCGAGATTACCGGATCACCCCTCCACTTT.

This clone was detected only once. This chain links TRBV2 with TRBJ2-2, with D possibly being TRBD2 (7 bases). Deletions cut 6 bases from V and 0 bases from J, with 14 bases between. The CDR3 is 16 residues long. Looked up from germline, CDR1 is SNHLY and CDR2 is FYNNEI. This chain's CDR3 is CASRSGTKTNTGELFF. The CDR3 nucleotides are TGTGCCAGCAGGAGCGGGACAAAGACGAACACCGGGGAGCTGTTTTTT.

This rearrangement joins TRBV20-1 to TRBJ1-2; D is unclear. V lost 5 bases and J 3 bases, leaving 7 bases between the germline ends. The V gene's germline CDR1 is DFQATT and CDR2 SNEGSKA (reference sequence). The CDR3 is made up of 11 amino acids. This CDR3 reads CSAPVDYGYTF. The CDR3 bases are TGCAGTGCTCCCGTCGACTATGGCTACACCTTC.

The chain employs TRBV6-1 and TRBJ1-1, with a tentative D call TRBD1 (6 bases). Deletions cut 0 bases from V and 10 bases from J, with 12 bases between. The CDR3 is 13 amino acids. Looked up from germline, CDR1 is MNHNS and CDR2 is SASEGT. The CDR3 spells CASSEAEDRGAFF. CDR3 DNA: TGTGCCAGCAGTGAAGCGGAGGACAGAGGAGCTTTCTTT.

The CDR3 bases are TGTGCCAGCAGCCTGGGCCGGGGTGCAACTAATGAAAAACTGTTTTTT. Translating gives CASSLGRGATNEKLFF. This chain connects TRBV7-9 to TRBJ1-4; D gene uncertain. Germline CDR1 is SEHNR and CDR2 is FQNEAQ (reference sequence). CDR3 length: 16 residues. Deletions cut 5 bases from V and 0 bases from J, with 13 bases between.

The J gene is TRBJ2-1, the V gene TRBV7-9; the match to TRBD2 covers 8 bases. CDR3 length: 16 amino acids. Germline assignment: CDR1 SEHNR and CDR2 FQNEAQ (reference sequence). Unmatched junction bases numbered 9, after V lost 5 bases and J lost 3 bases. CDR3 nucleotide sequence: TGTGCCAGCAGCACCTTCCCCAGCGGGGGCTACAATGAGCAGTTCTTC. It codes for CASSTFPSGGYNEQFF.

The CDR3 DNA sequence: TGTGCCATCAGTGAGTCGACAGCGGGGGGGCCCCACGAGCAGTACTTC. It yields the protein CAISESTAGGPHEQYF. The chain employs TRBV10-3 and TRBJ2-7; 10 bases are shared with TRBD2. Germline V gene lookup returns CDR1 ENHRY and CDR2 SYGVKD. J was trimmed by 5 bases and V by 0 bases; bases with no gene match: 7. The CDR3 has 16 amino acids.

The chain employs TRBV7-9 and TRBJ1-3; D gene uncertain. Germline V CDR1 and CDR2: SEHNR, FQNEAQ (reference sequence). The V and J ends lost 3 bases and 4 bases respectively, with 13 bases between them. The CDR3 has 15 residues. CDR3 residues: CASSLAVALGNTIYF. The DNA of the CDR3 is TGTGCCAGCAGCTTGGCCGTAGCACTCGGAAACACCATATATTTT.

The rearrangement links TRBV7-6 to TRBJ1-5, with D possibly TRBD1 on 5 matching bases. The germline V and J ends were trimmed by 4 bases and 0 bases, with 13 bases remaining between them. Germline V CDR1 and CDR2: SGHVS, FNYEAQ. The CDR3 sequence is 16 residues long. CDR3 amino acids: CASSYGGRLSNQPQHF. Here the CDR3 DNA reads TGTGCCAGCAGCTATGGGGGGAGACTTAGCAATCAGCCCCAGCATTTT.

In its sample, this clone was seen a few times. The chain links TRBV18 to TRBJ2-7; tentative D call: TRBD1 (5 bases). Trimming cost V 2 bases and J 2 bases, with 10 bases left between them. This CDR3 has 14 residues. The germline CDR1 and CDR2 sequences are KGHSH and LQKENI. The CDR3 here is CASSPSRTPYEQYF. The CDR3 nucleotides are TGTGCCAGCTCACCATCCCGGACACCCTACGAGCAGTACTTC.

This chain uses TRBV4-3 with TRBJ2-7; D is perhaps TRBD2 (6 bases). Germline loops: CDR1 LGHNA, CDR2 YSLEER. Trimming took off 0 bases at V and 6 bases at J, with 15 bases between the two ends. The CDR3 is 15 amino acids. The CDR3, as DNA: TGCGCCAGCAGCCAAGATGTGGTCGGGGGATTCGAGCAGTACTTC. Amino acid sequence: CASSQDVVGGFEQYF.

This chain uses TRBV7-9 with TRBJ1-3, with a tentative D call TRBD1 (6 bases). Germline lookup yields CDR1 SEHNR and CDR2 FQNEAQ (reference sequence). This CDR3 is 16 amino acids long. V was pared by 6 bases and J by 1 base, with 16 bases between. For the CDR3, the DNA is TGTGCCAGCAGACCGCGCCCAGGGGCTTCTGGAAACACCATATATTTT. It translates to CASRPRPGASGNTIYF.

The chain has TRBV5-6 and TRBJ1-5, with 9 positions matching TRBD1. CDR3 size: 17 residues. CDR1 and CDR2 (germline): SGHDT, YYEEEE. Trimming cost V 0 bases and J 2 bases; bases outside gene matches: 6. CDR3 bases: TGTGCCAGCAGCTTGGACAGGGGGCGGCAAGGCAATCAGCCCCAGCATTTT. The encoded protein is CASSLDRGRQGNQPQHF.

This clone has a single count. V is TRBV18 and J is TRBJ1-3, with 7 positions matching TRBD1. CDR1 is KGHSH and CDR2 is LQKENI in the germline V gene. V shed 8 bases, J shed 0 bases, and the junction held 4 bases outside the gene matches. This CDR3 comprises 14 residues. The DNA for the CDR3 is TGTGCCAGCCTGGACAGGAACTCTGGAAACACCATATATTTT. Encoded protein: CASLDRNSGNTIYF. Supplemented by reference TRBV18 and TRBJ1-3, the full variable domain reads NAGVMQNPRHLVRRRGQEARLRCSPMKGHSHVYWYRQLPEEGLKFMVYLQKENIIDESGMPKERFSAEFPKEGPSILRIQQVVRGDSAAYFCASLDRNSGNTIYFGEGSWLTVV.

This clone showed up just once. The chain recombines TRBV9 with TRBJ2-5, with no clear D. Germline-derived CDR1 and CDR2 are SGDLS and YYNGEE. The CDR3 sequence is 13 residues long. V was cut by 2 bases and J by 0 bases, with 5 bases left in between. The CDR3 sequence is CASSVLDQETQYF. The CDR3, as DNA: TGTGCCAGCAGCGTTTTAGACCAAGAGACCCAGTACTTC.

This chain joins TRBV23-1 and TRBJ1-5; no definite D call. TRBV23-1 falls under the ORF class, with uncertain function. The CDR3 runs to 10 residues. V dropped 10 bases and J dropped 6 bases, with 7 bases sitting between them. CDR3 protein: CATPSQPQHF. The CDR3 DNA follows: TGCGCCACCCCGAGTCAGCCCCAGCATTTT.